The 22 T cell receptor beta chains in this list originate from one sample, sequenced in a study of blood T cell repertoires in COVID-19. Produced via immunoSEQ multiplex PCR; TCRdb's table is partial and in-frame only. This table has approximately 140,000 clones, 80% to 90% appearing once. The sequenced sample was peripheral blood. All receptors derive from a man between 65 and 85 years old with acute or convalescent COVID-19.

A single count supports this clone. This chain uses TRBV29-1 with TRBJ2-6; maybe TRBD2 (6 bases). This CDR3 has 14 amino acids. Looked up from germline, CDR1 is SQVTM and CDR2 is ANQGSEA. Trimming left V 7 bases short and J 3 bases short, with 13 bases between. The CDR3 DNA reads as TGCAGCGCCGCCCCCGGGAGTGGGGCCAACGTCCTGACTTTC. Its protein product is CSAAPGSGANVLTF.

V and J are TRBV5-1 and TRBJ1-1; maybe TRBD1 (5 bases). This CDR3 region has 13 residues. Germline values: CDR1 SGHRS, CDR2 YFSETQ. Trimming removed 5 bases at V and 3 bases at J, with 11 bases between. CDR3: CASRPRDDTEAFF. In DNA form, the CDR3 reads TGCGCCAGCAGACCCAGGGATGACACTGAAGCTTTCTTT.

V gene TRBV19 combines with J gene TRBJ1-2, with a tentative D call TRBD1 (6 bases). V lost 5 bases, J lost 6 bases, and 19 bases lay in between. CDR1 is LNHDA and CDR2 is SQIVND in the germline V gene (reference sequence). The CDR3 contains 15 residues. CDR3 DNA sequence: TGTGCCAGTAGTTCCCAGACGCAGGGGCGGAATGGCTACACCTTC. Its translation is CASSSQTQGRNGYTF.

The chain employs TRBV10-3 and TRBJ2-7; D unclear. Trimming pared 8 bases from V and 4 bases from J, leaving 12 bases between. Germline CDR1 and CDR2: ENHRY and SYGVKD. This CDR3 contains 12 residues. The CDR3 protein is CAIAALGYEQYF. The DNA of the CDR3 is TGTGCCATCGCGGCACTCGGGTACGAGCAGTACTTC.

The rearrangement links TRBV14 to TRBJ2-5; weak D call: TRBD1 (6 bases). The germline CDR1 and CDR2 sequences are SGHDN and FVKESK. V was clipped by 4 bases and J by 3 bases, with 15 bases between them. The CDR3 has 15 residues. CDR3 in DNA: TGTGCCAGCAGCCCAGGACAGACACCAAAAGAGACCCAGTACTTC. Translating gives CASSPGQTPKETQYF.

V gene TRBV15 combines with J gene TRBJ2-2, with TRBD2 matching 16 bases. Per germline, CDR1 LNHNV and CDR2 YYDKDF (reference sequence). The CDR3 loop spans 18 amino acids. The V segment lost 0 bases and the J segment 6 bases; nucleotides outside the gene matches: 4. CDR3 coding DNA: TGTGCCACCAGCAGAGACAGGGGACTAGCGGGAGGGGCCGGGGAGCTGTTTTTT. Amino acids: CATSRDRGLAGGAGELFF.

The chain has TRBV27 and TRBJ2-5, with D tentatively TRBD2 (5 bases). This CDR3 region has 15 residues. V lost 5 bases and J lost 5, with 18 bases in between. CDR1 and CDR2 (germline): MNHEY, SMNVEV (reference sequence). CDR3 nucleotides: TGTGCCAGCAGTCCCCGGGTAGCGACGAGGGAGACCCAGTACTTC. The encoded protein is CASSPRVATRETQYF.

The CDR3 DNA reads TGTGCCAGCAGCTTGGAGGGGGGGCCCTCTGGAAACACCATATATTTT. Its protein product is CASSLEGGPSGNTIYF. V and J are TRBV5-4 and TRBJ1-3; maybe TRBD1 (6 bases). Trimming took off 0 bases at V and 0 bases at J, with 10 bases between the two ends. CDR1 and CDR2 from the germline V gene are SGHNT and YYREEE (reference sequence). CDR3 length: 16 amino acids.

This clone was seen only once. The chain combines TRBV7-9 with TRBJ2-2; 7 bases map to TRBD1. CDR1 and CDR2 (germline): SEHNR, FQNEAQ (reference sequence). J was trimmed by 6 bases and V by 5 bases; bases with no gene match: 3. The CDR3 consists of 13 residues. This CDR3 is CASSPTGPGELFF. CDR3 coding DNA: TGTGCCAGCAGCCCGACAGGGCCCGGGGAGCTGTTTTTT.

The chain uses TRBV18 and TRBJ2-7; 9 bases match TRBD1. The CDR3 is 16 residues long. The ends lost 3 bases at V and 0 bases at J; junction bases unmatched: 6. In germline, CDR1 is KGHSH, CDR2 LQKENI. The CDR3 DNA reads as TGTGCCAGCTCACCCGCCCCGGGACAGGGCTCCTACGAGCAGTACTTC. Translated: CASSPAPGQGSYEQYF.

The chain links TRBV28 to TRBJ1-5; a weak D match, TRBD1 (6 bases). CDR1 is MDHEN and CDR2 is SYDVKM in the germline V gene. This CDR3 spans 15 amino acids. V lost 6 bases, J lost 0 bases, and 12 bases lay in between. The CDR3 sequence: CASRAGVNSNQPQHF. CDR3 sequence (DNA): TGTGCCAGCAGGGCAGGGGTTAATAGCAATCAGCCCCAGCATTTT.

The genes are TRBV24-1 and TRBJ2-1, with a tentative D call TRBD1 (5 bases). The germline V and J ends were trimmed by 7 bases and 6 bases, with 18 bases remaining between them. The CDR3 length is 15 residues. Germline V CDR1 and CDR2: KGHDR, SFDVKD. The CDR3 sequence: CATSQGAIKGNEQFF. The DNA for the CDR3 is TGTGCCACCAGCCAGGGTGCGATCAAGGGCAATGAGCAGTTCTTC.

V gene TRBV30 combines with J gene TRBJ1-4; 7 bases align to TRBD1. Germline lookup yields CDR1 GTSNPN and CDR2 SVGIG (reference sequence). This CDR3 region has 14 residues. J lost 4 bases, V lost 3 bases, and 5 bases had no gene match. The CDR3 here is CAWSRDSSNEKLFF. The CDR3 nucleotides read TGTGCCTGGAGCCGGGACAGTAGTAATGAAAAACTGTTTTTT. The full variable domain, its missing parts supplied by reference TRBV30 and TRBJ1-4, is SQTIHQWPATLVQPVGSPLSLECTVEGTSNPNLYWYRQAAGRGLQLLFYSVGIGQISSEVPQNLSASRPQDRQFILSSKKLLLSDSGFYLCAWSRDSSNEKLFFGSGTQLSVL.

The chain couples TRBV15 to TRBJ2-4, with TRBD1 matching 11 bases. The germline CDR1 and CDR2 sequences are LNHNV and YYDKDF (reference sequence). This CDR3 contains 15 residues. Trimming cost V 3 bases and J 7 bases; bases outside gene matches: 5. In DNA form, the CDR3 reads TGTGCCACCAGCAGCGCAGGACAGGGGGCCAACATTCAGTACTTC. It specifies CATSSAGQGANIQYF. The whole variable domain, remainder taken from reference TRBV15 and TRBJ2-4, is DAMVIQNPRYQVTQFGKPVTLSCSQTLNHNVMYWYQQKSSQAPKLLFHYYDKDFNNEADTPDNFQSRRPNTSFCFLDIRSPGLGDTAMYLCATSSAGQGANIQYFGAGTRLSVL.

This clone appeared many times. The CDR3 reads CASTRGSNQPQHF. CDR3 coding DNA: TGTGCCAGCACCCGAGGTAGCAATCAGCCCCAGCATTTT. The rearrangement uses TRBV7-9 and TRBJ1-5; D unresolved. Looked up from germline, CDR1 is SEHNR and CDR2 is FQNEAQ (reference sequence). Trimming left V 7 bases short and J 0 bases short, with 7 bases between. This CDR3 contains 13 residues.

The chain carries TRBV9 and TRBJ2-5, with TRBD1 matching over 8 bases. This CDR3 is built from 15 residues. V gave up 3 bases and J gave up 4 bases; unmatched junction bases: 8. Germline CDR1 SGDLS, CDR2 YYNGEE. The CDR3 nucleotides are TGTGCCAGCAGCGCAAGACAGGGACAGGTAGAGACCCAGTACTTC. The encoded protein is CASSARQGQVETQYF.

The CDR3 sequence is CAISDTDRASTNEKLFF. The DNA of the CDR3 is TGTGCCATCAGTGATACCGACAGGGCTTCAACTAATGAAAAACTGTTTTTT. The rearrangement uses TRBV10-3 and TRBJ1-4; 7 bases match TRBD1. Germline V lookup: CDR1 ENHRY, CDR2 SYGVKD. This CDR3 contains 17 residues. J was trimmed by 0 bases and V by 3 bases; bases with no gene match: 7.

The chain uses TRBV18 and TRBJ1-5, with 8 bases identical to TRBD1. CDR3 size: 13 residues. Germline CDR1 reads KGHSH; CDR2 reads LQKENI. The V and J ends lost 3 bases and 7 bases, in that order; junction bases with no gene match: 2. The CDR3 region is CASSPDRGQPQHF. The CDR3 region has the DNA TGTGCCAGCTCACCCGACAGGGGCCAGCCCCAGCATTTT.

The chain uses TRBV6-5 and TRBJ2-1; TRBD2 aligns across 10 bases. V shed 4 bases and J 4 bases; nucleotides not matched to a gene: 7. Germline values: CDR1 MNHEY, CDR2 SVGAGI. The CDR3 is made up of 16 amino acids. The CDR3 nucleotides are TGTGCCAGCAGTTTAGCGGGAGGCCTCGGTTACAATGAGCAGTTCTTC. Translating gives CASSLAGGLGYNEQFF.

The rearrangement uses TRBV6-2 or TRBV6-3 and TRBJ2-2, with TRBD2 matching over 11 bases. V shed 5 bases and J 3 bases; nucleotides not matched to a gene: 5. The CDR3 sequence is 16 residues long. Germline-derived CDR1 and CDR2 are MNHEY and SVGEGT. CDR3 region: CASSRQTSGDTGELFF. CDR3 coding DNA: TGTGCCAGCAGTCGCCAGACTAGCGGGGACACCGGGGAGCTGTTTTTT.

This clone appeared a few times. As DNA, the CDR3 is TGTGCCAGTAGTATACCGGAGAATTCACCCCTCCACTTT. Its translation is CASSIPENSPLHF. The chain is built from TRBV19 and TRBJ1-6; D gene ambiguous. The germline V gene encodes CDR1 LNHDA and CDR2 SQIVND (reference sequence). With 2 bases removed from V and 7 bases from J, the gap between germline ends came to 6 bases. The CDR3 length is 13 residues.

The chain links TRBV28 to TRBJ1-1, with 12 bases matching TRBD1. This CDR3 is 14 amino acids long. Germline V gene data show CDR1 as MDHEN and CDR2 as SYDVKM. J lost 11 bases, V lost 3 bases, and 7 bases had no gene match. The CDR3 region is CASSFPGTGGVAFF. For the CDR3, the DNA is TGTGCCAGCAGTTTCCCCGGGACAGGGGGCGTTGCTTTCTTT.